This T cell receptor beta chain was observed in a study of identical twins listed by TCRdb under 2016. Describing the broader study: To test whether fetal clonotypes persist, this study deep-sequenced TCR alpha and beta repertoires from monozygotic twins, from unrelated adults of various ages, and from cord blood. To rule out contamination, the twin experiments were replicated at different times with different library preparation protocols. Points the paper makes about the study in general: Abundant cord blood beta clonotypes had fewer insertions, young adult naive repertoires showed a similar but weaker trend, and memory repertoires showed no such trend. Zero-insertion analyses could be partly confounded by invariant T cells such as MAIT and iNKT, although diverse VJ usage argued against such confounding for most clonotypes. Because the same donors could not be followed over many years, the conclusions depended on cross-sectional statistical analysis. Excess twin sharing in beta out-of-frame sequences was weaker because fewer shared sequences lowered the signal-to-noise ratio. In monozygotic twins, recombination models systematically underestimated out-of-frame TCR alpha sharing, but the models matched the sharing seen between unrelated individuals. Compared with coincidental sharing between unrelated individuals, out-of-frame TCR alpha sequences shared between twins had an excess of sequences with low generation probability.

This clonotype was counted only a few times. The antigen it binds to is not known. No clone much larger than this one lies a single base away; base qualities are absent. Receptor libraries were prepared by 5' RACE. The reads were generated on an Illumina HiSeq 2000. A universal primer binding site was introduced by template switching, and a unique molecular identifier was present in the final cDNA, enabling accurate counting of TCR cDNA molecules. Specific primers in the conserved constant-segment region were used to synthesize first-strand cDNA for the TCR alpha and beta chains. Each cDNA library was double barcoded, with a SMART-Mk sample barcode plus Illumina barcodes, to control for contamination. TruSeq adapter sequences, together with Illumina sample barcodes, were added in two successive PCR steps. TCR alpha and beta cDNA libraries were sequenced on the Illumina HiSeq platform with custom primers. The study's processing was this. MiGEC was used to process raw reads and extract unique molecular identifiers, and MiXCR was used to find CDR3 positions. Recombination models were inferred per individual with the repgenHMM and IGoR tools using an EM algorithm. Shared clonotypes were analyzed with the tcR package in R, and sharing was normalized by the product of cloneset sizes. To study raw recombination without the effects of thymic and clonal selection, out-of-frame nonproductive sequences were analyzed. Clones were called with MiXCR by TCRdb after fastp trimmed the public reads at Q25, and only in-frame beta chains were retained. Duplicate CDR3 protein sequences are folded into a single record with the most common DNA and genes. These V and J calls originate from TCRdb's pipeline instead of the authors' own analysis. In all, the sample holds some 730,000 distinct CDR3 sequences, and around a sixth of those were seen once. About 12% of the sample is held by the ten biggest clonotypes.

Every donor in the study was a healthy Caucasian. Three pairs of female monozygotic twins, all aged 18 to 29 years, made up the twin cohort. Peripheral blood mononuclear cells were the source from which RNA for the TCR libraries was isolated. The CDR3 spans 14 residues, from the cysteine through the phenylalanine. The only DNA kept is the CDR3, 42 bases in frame from the first base. From the germline V gene, CDR1 is SGHAT and CDR2 is FQNNGV. From V the trimming removes 0 bases and from J it removes 16 bases, while the gene matches leave 9 bases of the junction unaccounted for. The same data also contributed to another study, on T cells expressing NK-cell markers. Per the second study: Eight or nine donors provided sorted CD3+CD56+NKG2C+, CD3+CD56+NKG2C- and CD3+CD56-NKG2C+ T-cell subsets, whose TCR beta-chain repertoires were profiled. Of the eight sequenced donors, seven were found to be HCMV-seropositive and one was found to be HCMV-seronegative. To restrict sorting to alphabetaTCR-expressing T cells, an anti-gammadeltaTCR antibody was added in several experiments. In roughly six donors, the dominant CD3+CD56+NKG2C+ clonotypes were among the top 10 CD8+ clonotypes and accounted for roughly 1.0-8% of CD8+ T cells. Those dominant clonotypes were again the most abundant among CD3+CD56-NKG2C+ cells in a few donors, at about 25-60.1%. Whether the expanded NKG2C-expressing T cell clones were specific for HCMV antigens remained unclear. The study sequenced eight donors, all healthy volunteers chosen at random: three men and five women. HCMV-specific IgG was detected in serum with a commercial ELISA kit to determine HCMV serostatus. Bulk peripheral blood T-cell repertoires were additionally sequenced from unsorted PBMC for roughly six donors. Reads were demultiplexed and grouped by UMI with MIGEC, and clonotypes were assembled and quantified with MiTCR. To remove erroneous sequences, TCR cDNA sequences were retained only when supported by two or more reads. The tcR package was used for downstream repertoire analysis, and clonotypes were matched between fractions using CDR3 nucleotide sequence together with V segment. VDJmatch was used to annotate antigen specificity against VDJdb, with one amino acid substitution allowed in CDR3.

The sequence was obtained from a woman in her late teens or twenties in good health. The sequence is built from TRBV11-2 and TRBJ2-1, with 10 middle bases fitting TRBD1. The source material was PBMCs. The CDR3 protein sequence reads: CASSLDYFGTGDFF. Here is the DNA: TGTGCCAGCAGCTTAGATTACTTCGGGACAGGGGACTTCTTC.